Below, one TCR beta chain is given with its context. Its target is unknown. The data are from a study of human T cells and chemical hapten exposure. As for the study in general: In the approximately 23-week study, patients were dosed weekly with diphenylcyclopropenone on the scalp throughout. General observations from the study: Donor immune responses may differ from healthy people's, since all donors had alopecia.

The sample's time point: patch test 1, 2 weeks after DPC sensitization. The treatment: therapeutic diphenylcyclopropenone sensitization with weekly scalp DPC. TCRdb ran MiXCR on the RACE reads and lists one entry per CDR3 protein. The sample includes 180,000 or so distinct CDR3 sequences, roughly 14% of them seen just once. Germline CDR1 and CDR2: SGHTA and FQGNSA. The CDR3 sequence is 16 residues long. V lost 4 bases, J lost 5 bases, and 13 bases stayed unmatched. This rearrangement joins TRBV7-2 to TRBJ1-1; TRBD1 agrees at 7 bases. The sequenced sample was whole blood, obtained in connection with sensitization to the hapten diphenylcyclopropenone (DPC). The sequence was obtained from a young woman with alopecia areata. Some clones in this sample may be carry-over from other donors' samples. The CDR3 loop reads CASSSRQGLRGTEAFF. As DNA, the CDR3 is TGTGCCAGCAGCTCACGACAGGGCCTAAGAGGTACTGAAGCTTTCTTT.